This T cell receptor beta chain was profiled in a study of T cells in tumors after PD-1 blockade. As for the study in general: During anti-PD-1 treatment, some patients continued daily vismodegib 150 mg. Study-level findings and limits: Some novel exhausted tumor clones appeared in pre-treatment blood, suggesting peripheral recruitment.

Assay: immunoSEQ multiplex PCR; the TCRdb copy retains only in-frame clones and omits some. The repertoire holds about 7,700 clones, with around 74% as singletons. Germline assignment: CDR1 SEHNR and CDR2 FQNEAQ (reference sequence). The V gene end was trimmed by 5 bases and the J gene end by 0 bases; junction bases not matched to a gene: 7. CDR3 size: 16 residues. Sample share makes this clone medium-sized. Its specificity is not known. V and J are TRBV7-9 and TRBJ2-1; 7 nucleotides align to TRBD1. The sequence came from a human donor with basal cell carcinoma. Sequenced material: tumor tissue, taken after anti-PD-1 treatment. The CDR3 loop reads CASSPRTGSSYNEQFF. The CDR3, as DNA: TGTGCCAGCAGCCCCAGGACAGGTAGCTCCTACAATGAGCAGTTCTTC.